This passage covers 11 T cell receptor beta chains from one sample sequenced in a study of blood T cell repertoires in COVID-19. Sequencing was performed with immunoSEQ multiplex PCR; in TCRdb, only in-frame clones are kept and a portion is missing. The sample records about 160,000 clones, 65% to 85% being singletons. What was sequenced was peripheral blood. All receptors come from a woman of 80 years or more with active or convalescent COVID-19.

The chain employs TRBV18 and TRBJ2-3, with D tentatively TRBD2 (5 bases). The CDR3 sequence is 13 residues long. The germline CDR1 and CDR2 sequences are KGHSH and LQKENI. Between the trimmed V and J ends, which lost 6 bases and 4 bases, there was a span of 11 bases. The CDR3, as DNA: TGTGCCAGCTCTAGAGGGTTGGCAGATACGCAGTATTTT. Translating it yields CASSRGLADTQYF.

This clone has more than one count but fewer than ten. The gene calls are TRBV15 and TRBJ1-2, with D possibly being TRBD1 (6 bases). V lost 9 bases and J lost 1, with 15 bases in between. Germline CDR1 is LNHNV and CDR2 is YYDKDF (reference sequence). The CDR3 runs to 14 residues. The CDR3 here is CATTRGAGNYGYTF. In DNA, the CDR3 is TGTGCCACAACGCGGGGGGCCGGTAACTATGGCTACACCTTC.

Here the CDR3 reads CASSVGTGGRTYEQYF. The CDR3 DNA sequence: TGTGCCAGCAGCGTAGGGACAGGGGGAAGGACCTACGAGCAGTACTTC. The V and J genes are TRBV9 and TRBJ2-7; 10 positions agree with TRBD1. The CDR3 runs to 16 residues. V trimming: 0 bases; J trimming: 2 bases; junction bases outside the gene matches: 5. Per the germline V gene, CDR1 is SGDLS and CDR2 is YYNGEE.

V and J are TRBV6-5 and TRBJ1-2, with D uncertain. The V and J ends lost 6 bases and 4 bases respectively, with 15 bases between them. Germline values: CDR1 MNHEY, CDR2 SVGAGI. The CDR3 covers 14 residues. For the CDR3, the DNA is TGTGCCAGCAGGGAGTCCAGAACTCGCTATGGCTACACCTTC. It is translated as CASRESRTRYGYTF.

V usage is TRBV5-1 and J usage is TRBJ1-4; 7 nucleotides line up with TRBD1. This CDR3 has 15 amino acids. After removal of 1 base from V and 1 base from J, the junction contained 1 base not matched to a gene. From germline, CDR1 is SGHRS and CDR2 YFSETQ. The CDR3 DNA is TGCGCCAGCAGCTTGCAGGGGGGAACTAATGAAAAACTGTTTTTT. This sequence encodes CASSLQGGTNEKLFF.

The V gene is TRBV27, the J gene TRBJ2-1; D may be TRBD1 (6 bases). The CDR3 covers 12 residues. V dropped 5 bases and J dropped 10 bases, with 12 bases sitting between them. The V gene's germline CDR1 is MNHEY and CDR2 SMNVEV (reference sequence). This CDR3 is CASSTGPGEQFF. The CDR3, as DNA: TGTGCCAGCAGTACAGGGCCGGGAGAGCAGTTCTTC.

This sequence joins TRBV7-8 and TRBJ1-2; 9 nucleotides agree with TRBD1. This CDR3 is 15 amino acids long. The V and J ends lost 4 bases and 2 bases, in that order; junction bases with no gene match: 5. CDR1 and CDR2 (germline): SGHVS, FQNEAQ. CDR3 nucleotide sequence: TGTGCCAGCAGCTCCCGGGACAGGGTAAACTATGGCTACACCTTC. Its translation is CASSSRDRVNYGYTF.

The chain has TRBV18 and TRBJ1-1, with D hard to call. V gave up 2 bases and J gave up 5 bases, with 12 bases separating them. The CDR3 runs to 14 residues. The germline gives CDR1 KGHSH, CDR2 LQKENI. CDR3 coding DNA: TGTGCCAGCTCACCAGGACGGGCGGGGACTGAAGCTTTCTTT. Translation gives CASSPGRAGTEAFF.

The CDR3 nucleotides are TGTGCTAGTGGTCAGGCCTACGAGCAGTACTTC. Translation gives CASGQAYEQYF. The V call is TRBV12-5, the J call TRBJ2-7; unclear D gene. Germline assignment: CDR1 LGHNT and CDR2 FRNRAP. The V end lost 5 bases, the J end lost 2 bases, and 4 bases lay between the germline ends. This CDR3 contains 11 residues. The entire variable domain, with the rest obtained from reference TRBV12-5 and TRBJ2-7, is as follows: DARVTQTPRHKVTEMGQEVTMRCQPILGHNTVFWYRQTMMQGLELLAYFRNRAPLDDSGMPKDRFSAEMPDATLATLKIQPSEPRDSAVYFCASGQAYEQYFGPGTRLTVT.

The chain joins TRBV5-4 to TRBJ1-1; a weak D match, TRBD1 (5 bases). V lost 4 bases and J 1 base, leaving 17 bases between the germline ends. Germline V gene sequence: CDR1 SGHNT, CDR2 YYREEE (reference sequence). This CDR3 is 16 amino acids long. The CDR3 DNA sequence: TGTGCCAGCAGCGGTGTTCGTTACGGACAGAACACTGAAGCTTTCTTT. It codes for CASSGVRYGQNTEAFF.

J is TRBJ2-7 and V is TRBV4-3, with D uncertain. This CDR3 is built from 15 residues. Trimming cost V 0 bases and J 7 bases, with 16 bases left between them. Germline values: CDR1 LGHNA, CDR2 YSLEER. The CDR3 is CASSQDRNTQREQYF. The CDR3 coding sequence is TGCGCCAGCAGCCAAGATAGGAACACCCAGAGGGAGCAGTACTTC.